The rows below give T cell receptor beta chains drawn from one sample of a study of cytomegalovirus exposure and HLA in healthy donors. The data were produced by immunoSEQ multiplex PCR, yet TCRdb's version contains in-frame clones alone and is incomplete. The sample has about 150,000 clones, more than 80% seen once. The sequenced sample was PBMCs. These receptors originate from a woman aged 30 to 39 in good health and CMV-seropositive. CDR3s include the opening cysteine and the closing phenylalanine or tryptophan. The D gene is left open where the match is weak. Rows give clone size only sometimes, using once, few, many, or a class for an expanded clone.

size,J,D,V,DNA,CDR3
-,TRBJ2-1,TRBD1,TRBV4-1,TGCGCCAGCAGCCAGGGACAGGGAAATGAGCAGTTCTTC,CASSQGQGNEQFF
-,TRBJ1-2,-,TRBV4-2,TGTGCCAGCAGCCAAGCGACAATTAACTATGGCTACACCTTC,CASSQATINYGYTF
once,TRBJ1-1,-,TRBV6-1,TGTGCCAGCATCGCGTACAGTGAAGCTTTCTTT,CASIAYSEAFF
-,TRBJ1-3,-,TRBV4-2,TGTGCCAGCAGCCAAGTTCAGGGCTCTGGAAACACCATATATTTT,CASSQVQGSGNTIYF
-,TRBJ2-2,TRBD2,TRBV28,TGTGCCAGCAGCCCCGGGGAGGGCGGCACCGGGGAGCTGTTTTTT,CASSPGEGGTGELFF
-,TRBJ2-7,TRBD2,TRBV28,TGTGCCAGCAGTTTAATCTTGAGCTGGACTAGCGGGACTATGAGCTCCTACGAGCAGTACTTC,CASSLILSWTSGTMSSYEQYF
-,TRBJ1-2,TRBD1,TRBV5-1,TGCGCCAGCAGCTTGGATCCAGGGGGATTGGGCTACACCTTC,CASSLDPGGLGYTF
once,TRBJ1-1,TRBD1,TRBV19,TGTGCCAGTAGTATAGATGACAGGGCTGAAGCTTTCTTT,CASSIDDRAEAFF
-,TRBJ2-1,TRBD2,TRBV10-1,TGCGCCAGCAGTGAGGGGGGACTAGCGTACGAGCAGTTCTTC,CASSEGGLAYEQFF
few,TRBJ2-7,-,TRBV4-1,TGCGCCAGCAGCCCCCCGGGGTCCCCCGGCGAGCAGTACTTC,CASSPPGSPGEQYF
-,TRBJ2-7,TRBD2,TRBV9,TGTGCCAGCAGCCCCTTGGGGACTAGCGGGAGTAAGCCTTCCTACGAGCAGTACTTC,CASSPLGTSGSKPSYEQYF